This TCR beta chain was captured in a study of blood T cell repertoires in COVID-19 (dated by TCRdb to about 2020). Turning to the overall study: Samples covering the acute and convalescent phases of COVID-19 were provided by collaborators in the United States, Italy and Spain. Subjects who had been exposed to COVID-19, were actively infected with it, or had recovered from it provided the deeply sampled blood TCRbeta repertoires that made up the dataset. Sample metadata almost always included a de-identified subject ID, COVID-19 status, age in years and sex. HLA class I and class II types, where available, came from metadata supplied by the sample provider rather than from assay-based typing. The prospective study material was composed of cDNA or gDNA derived from T cells, B-cell-depleted T cells, or PBMCs. The repertoires were released in a freely available public database intended as a resource for research on the immune response to SARS-CoV-2. The samples were drawn from two sources: the first 160 participants of the ongoing ImmuneRACE study, and 1,254 subjects contributed by 6 global collaborators. Study-wide conclusions, independent of this receptor: The amount of clinical and demographic metadata varied by source and participant and was provided uncurated.

CDR1 is given as SGHNT and CDR2 as YYREEE, both from the germline V gene (reference sequence). From the cysteine through the phenylalanine, the CDR3 covers 13 amino acids. CDR3 DNA is the only sequence kept; it has 39 bases, read in frame from the first base. At the junction V is shortened by 4 bases and J by 3 bases; bases outside the gene matches: 4. The immunoSEQ Assay, a bias-controlled multiplex PCR, was used to amplify TCRbeta CDR3 regions from genomic DNA. The original methods were these. The number of nucleated cells in each sample was estimated by amplification of reference gene primers within the assay. To quantify the absolute abundance of each unique TCRbeta CDR3 rearrangement, sequence reads were collapsed and filtered. For each sample, productive Simpson clonality was calculated as the square root of Simpson's diversity index over productive rearrangements. Entries here come from immuneACCESS through TCRdb and include only in-frame sequences with V and J called. Some clones fail to appear in such tables; in the studies checked, an unresolved V gene covers under half of the shortfall, and the cause of the remainder is unknown. That table is the source of V, J and clone size, and D and trimming were worked out from the DNA. The sample table contains 20,000 or so clones; only one count was recorded for around 92% of them. The ten largest clonotypes hold about 7.9% of the sample.

Whole blood was collected in K2EDTA tubes by collaborating institutions according to the institutions' own protocols. For TCRbeta analysis, collaborator samples were shipped as frozen whole blood, as isolated PBMCs, or as DNA extracted from either sample type. With respect to this clone: No cognate antigen has been identified for it. No much larger clonotype is one base removed from it; base qualities were not supplied.

What was sequenced was peripheral blood. This chain is built from TRBV5-4 and TRBJ2-7; 7 nucleotides in the junction match TRBD1. The TCR was taken from a man aged 65-85 years with active COVID-19. The nucleotide sequence is TGTGCCAGCAGCATACAGGGGAACTACGAGCAGTACTTC. The encoded protein is CASSIQGNYEQYF.